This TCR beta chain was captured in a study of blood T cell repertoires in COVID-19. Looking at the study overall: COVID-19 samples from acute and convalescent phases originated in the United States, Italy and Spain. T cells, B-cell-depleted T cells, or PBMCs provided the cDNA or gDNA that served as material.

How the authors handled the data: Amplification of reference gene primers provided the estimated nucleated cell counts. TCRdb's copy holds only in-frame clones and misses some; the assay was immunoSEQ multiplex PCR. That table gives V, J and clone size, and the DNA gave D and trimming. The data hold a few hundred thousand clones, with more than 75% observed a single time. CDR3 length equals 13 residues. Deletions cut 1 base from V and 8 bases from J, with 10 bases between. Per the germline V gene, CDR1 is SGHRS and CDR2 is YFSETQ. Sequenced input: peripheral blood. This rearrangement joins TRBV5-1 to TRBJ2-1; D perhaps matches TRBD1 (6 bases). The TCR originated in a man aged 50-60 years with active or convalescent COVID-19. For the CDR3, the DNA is TGCGCCAGCAGCTTGAAGGGGGAGTATGAGCAGTTCTTC. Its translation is CASSLKGEYEQFF.